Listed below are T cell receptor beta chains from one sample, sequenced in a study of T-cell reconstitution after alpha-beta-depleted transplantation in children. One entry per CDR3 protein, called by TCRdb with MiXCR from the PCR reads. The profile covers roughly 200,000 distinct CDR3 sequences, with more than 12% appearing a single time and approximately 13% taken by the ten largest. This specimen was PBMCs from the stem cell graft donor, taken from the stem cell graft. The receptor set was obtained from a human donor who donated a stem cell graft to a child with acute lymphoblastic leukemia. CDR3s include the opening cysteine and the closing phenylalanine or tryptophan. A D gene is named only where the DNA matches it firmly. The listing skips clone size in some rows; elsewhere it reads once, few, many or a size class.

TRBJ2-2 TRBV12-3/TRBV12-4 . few TGTGCCAGCAGCTCCCGGGGACAGGCGGGAGTCGGGAACACCGGGGAGCTGTTTTTT CASSSRGQAGVGNTGELFF
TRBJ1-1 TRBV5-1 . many TGCGCCAGCAGCCCTCGTGGGTTGGTGGCTGAAGCTTTCTTT CASSPRGLVAEAFF
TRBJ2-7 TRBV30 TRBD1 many TGTGCCTGGACCGGGACAGGCACTTACGAGCAGTACTTC CAWTGTGTYEQYF
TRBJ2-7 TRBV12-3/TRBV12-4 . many TGTGCCAGCAGTTTAATGGGCAGTTATTCCGAGCAGTACTTC CASSLMGSYSEQYF
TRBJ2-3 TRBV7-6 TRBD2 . TGTGCCAGCAGCTTAGTTAGGCGGGAGAACCCAGATACGCATTATTTT CASSLVRRENPDTHYF
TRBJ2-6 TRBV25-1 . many TGTGCCAGCAGTGGGGGGCCTTCTGGGGCCAACGTCCTGACTTTC CASSGGPSGANVLTF
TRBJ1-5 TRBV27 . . TGTGCCAGCAGTTTAGGTGGAGAATTTAATCAGCCCCAGCATTTT CASSLGGEFNQPQHF
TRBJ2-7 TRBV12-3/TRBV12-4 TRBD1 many TGTGCCAGCAGTTTGGTCCGGACAGGGGGCTCCTACGAGCAGTACTTC CASSLVRTGGSYEQYF
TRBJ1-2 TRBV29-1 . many TGCAGCGTTCAGGTGTCCGACTATGGCTACACCTTC CSVQVSDYGYTF
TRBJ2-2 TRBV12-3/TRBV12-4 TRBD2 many TGTGCCAGCAGGCGGACTAGCGGAACGGGGGAGCTGTTTTTT CASRRTSGTGELFF
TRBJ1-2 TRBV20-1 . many TGCAGTGCCGGCCCTCGACAGGCCTCTAACTATGGCTACACCTTC CSAGPRQASNYGYTF
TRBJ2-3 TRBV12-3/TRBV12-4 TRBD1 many TGTGCCAGCAGTTTAGGATTCCCGGGACAGAGCACAGATACGCAGTATTTT CASSLGFPGQSTDTQYF
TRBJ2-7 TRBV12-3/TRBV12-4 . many TGTGCCAGCAGTTTAGGGCGGGTCGGGATGGAGCAGTACTTC CASSLGRVGMEQYF
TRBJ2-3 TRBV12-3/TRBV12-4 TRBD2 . TGTGCCAGCAGTTTCGGACTAGCGCATAACACAGATACGCAGTATTTT CASSFGLAHNTDTQYF
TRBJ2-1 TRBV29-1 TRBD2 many TGCAGCGTTGCTTGGACTAGCGGGGGGAATGAGCAGTTCTTC CSVAWTSGGNEQFF
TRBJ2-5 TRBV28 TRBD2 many TGTGCCAGCAGTTTCCCTACTAGCGCCCTAAAAGAGACCCAGTACTTC CASSFPTSALKETQYF
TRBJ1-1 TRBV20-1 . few TGCAGTGCTAGGGACATTACTTCGGCTTTCTTT CSARDITSAFF
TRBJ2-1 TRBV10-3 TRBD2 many TGTGCCATCACCATAGCGGGAGGAGGGGGCTCCTACAATGAGCAGTTCTTC CAITIAGGGGSYNEQFF
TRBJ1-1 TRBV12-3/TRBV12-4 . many TGTGCCAGCAGTGCCACCGGGACAACAAGAGAGTGGGGCATGAACACTGAAGCTTTCTTT CASSATGTTREWGMNTEAFF
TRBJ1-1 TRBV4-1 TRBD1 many TGCGCCAGCAGCCAAGATGGTTACAGGGGGCGCGTCGACACTGAAGCTTTCTTT CASSQDGYRGRVDTEAFF
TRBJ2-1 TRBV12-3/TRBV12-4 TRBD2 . TGTGCCAGCAGTTTCAGAGCCCAGGGACTATACAATGAGCAGTTCTTC CASSFRAQGLYNEQFF
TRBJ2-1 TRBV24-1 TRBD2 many TGTGCCACCAGTGGCCACGGGAGGTCCTACAATGAGCAGTTCTTC CATSGHGRSYNEQFF
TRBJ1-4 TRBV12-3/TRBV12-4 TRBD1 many TGTGCCACTCGACAGGGGGCTGTTGAAAAACTGTTTTTT CATRQGAVEKLFF
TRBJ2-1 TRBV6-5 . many TGTGCCAGCAGTTACCAGACTAGAAACAATGAGCAGTTCTTC CASSYQTRNNEQFF
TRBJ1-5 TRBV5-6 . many TGTGCCAGCAGCTTAAAAATCTCAGGGGATCAGCCCCAGCATTTT CASSLKISGDQPQHF
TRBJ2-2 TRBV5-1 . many TGCGCCAGCAGCTTTACTAGCACCGGGGAGCTGTTTTTT CASSFTSTGELFF
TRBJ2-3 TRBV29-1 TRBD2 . TGCAGCGTCCCCCGGAGCGGGGACACAGATACGCAGTATTTT CSVPRSGDTDTQYF
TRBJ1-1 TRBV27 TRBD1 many TGTGCCAGCAGTTTATGGGACAGGTCCGCTGAAGCTTTCTTT CASSLWDRSAEAFF
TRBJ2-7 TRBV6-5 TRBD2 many TGTGCCAGCAGTTCTCGGGGGGGAAGTCGCGAGCAGTACTTC CASSSRGGSREQYF
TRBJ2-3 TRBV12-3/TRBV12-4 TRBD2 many TGTGCCAGCAGTTCACTAGCGGGAGTTCTCCAAGATACGCAGTATTTT CASSSLAGVLQDTQYF
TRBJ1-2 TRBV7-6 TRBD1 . TGTGCCAGCAGCTCCAGAACCGGGACAGGAGGAGATGGCTACACCTTC CASSSRTGTGGDGYTF
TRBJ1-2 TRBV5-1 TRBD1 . TGCGCCAGCAGCCCGGACAGGGGGATCAGGGGCTACACCTTC CASSPDRGIRGYTF
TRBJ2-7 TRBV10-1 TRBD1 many TGCGCCAGCAGCCGAGGGACAGTCTACGAGCAGTACTTC CASSRGTVYEQYF
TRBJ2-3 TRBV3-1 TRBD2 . TGTGCCAGTACCGAGGGACTAGCGGGAGGGACAGATACGCAGTATTTT CASTEGLAGGTDTQYF
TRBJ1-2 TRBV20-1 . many TGCAGTGCTAGCAACAGGGAGGACTATGGCTACACCTTC CSASNREDYGYTF
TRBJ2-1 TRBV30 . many TGTGCCTGGCGTTCGGGGGACTCCTACAATGAGCAGTTCTTC CAWRSGDSYNEQFF
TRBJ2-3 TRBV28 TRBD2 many TGTGCCAGCAGCCCCCCTAGCGGGAGTACAGATACGCAGTATTTT CASSPPSGSTDTQYF
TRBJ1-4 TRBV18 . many TGTGCCAGCTCAGCGACGGACGAGTATGAAAAACTGTTTTTT CASSATDEYEKLFF
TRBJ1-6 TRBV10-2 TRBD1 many TGCGCCAGCAGGGGGGACAGCTCCTATAATTCACCCCTCCACTTT CASRGDSSYNSPLHF
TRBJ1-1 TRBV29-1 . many TGCAGCGTTGAAGGGAGGACAGCGGCACACACTGAAGCTTTCTTT CSVEGRTAAHTEAFF
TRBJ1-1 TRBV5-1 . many TGCGCCAGCAGCTTGGGAGGGGCTGGGGGAACTGAAGCTTTCTTT CASSLGGAGGTEAFF
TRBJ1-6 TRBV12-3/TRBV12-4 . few TGTGCCAGCAGTTCTCAGGGGTCGGATTCACCCCTCCACTTT CASSSQGSDSPLHF
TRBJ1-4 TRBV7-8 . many TGTGCCAGCAGCTTAGTGTACCTGGGGGCTAATGAAAAACTGTTTTTT CASSLVYLGANEKLFF
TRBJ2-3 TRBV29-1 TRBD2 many TGCAGCGCTATTCTCCATCGGGGAGGGTCAGATACGCAGTATTTT CSAILHRGGSDTQYF
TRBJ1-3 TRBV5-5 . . TGTGCCAGCAGCTTAAAGCGAACAGCATACTCTGGAAACACCATATATTTT CASSLKRTAYSGNTIYF
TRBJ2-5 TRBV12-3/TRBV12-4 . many TGTGCCAGCAGTTTACATCTAGGAAATGGGGAGACCCAGTACTTC CASSLHLGNGETQYF
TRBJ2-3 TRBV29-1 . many TGCAGCGTTGAAAGGGCCCGAGATACGCAGTATTTT CSVERARDTQYF
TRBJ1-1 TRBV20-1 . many TGCAGTGCTAGCCTACTCAGGCCCTTGAACACTGAAGCTTTCTTT CSASLLRPLNTEAFF
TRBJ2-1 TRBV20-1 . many TGCAGTGCTAGTAACCCCGACTACAATGAGCAGTTCTTC CSASNPDYNEQFF
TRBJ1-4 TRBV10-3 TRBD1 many TGTGCCGTCGGACAGGGGGGCGAAAAACTGTTTTTT CAVGQGGEKLFF